A few counts support the clone carrying this T cell receptor beta chain. Its specificity is not known. One entry per CDR3 protein, called by TCRdb with MiXCR from the 5' RACE reads. The repertoire holds around 320,000 distinct CDR3 sequences, with over 11% as singletons. Germline V gene sequence: CDR1 SGHRS, CDR2 YFSETQ. V lost 4 bases to trimming and J lost 4 bases; unmatched junction nucleotides: 2. The CDR3 is 13 amino acids. The data are from a study of T-cell memory formation after mild COVID-19. Notes on the study in general: There were some responding clones in pre-infection memory, which suggested that cross-reactive memory had joined.

The source material was PBMCs or a T cell subset sorted from them (not recorded which). The source is a man aged 18 to 30 who had mild COVID-19 (a few samples of this study predate the infection). Cell type and time point are not known. The chain has TRBV5-1 and TRBJ1-1; the match to TRBD1 covers 9 bases. CDR3 protein: CASSGTGPTEAFF. In DNA, the CDR3 is TGCGCCAGCAGCGGGACAGGGCCCACTGAAGCTTTCTTT.